This T cell receptor beta chain was profiled in a study of OX40 agonist ivuxolimab in advanced cancers. Regarding the research as a whole: Ivuxolimab was a fully human IgG2 agonistic monoclonal antibody targeting the costimulatory receptor OX40 (CD134). Partial responses were achieved by three dose-escalation patients, of whom one had hepatocellular carcinoma and two had cutaneous melanoma. The monotherapy dose-escalation portion (N of about 49 patients) of the phase I ivuxolimab trial is reported in the paper. The dose-escalation cohort was about 86% male with a mean age of approximately 59 years, ranging from roughly 23 to 90. The point of sequencing TCRbeta in the periphery was to test whether ivuxolimab changed TCR sequence diversity and drove clonal T-cell expansion. Among the 50 to 55 dose-escalation patients, about 19 had hepatocellular carcinoma, roughly 15 melanoma, 9 renal cell carcinoma and 9 head and neck cancer. Intravenous ivuxolimab was administered to patients every 2 weeks at six dose levels: 0.01, 0.1, 0.3, 1.5, 3 and 10 mg/kg. Prior anti-PD-1, anti-PD-L1 or anti-CTLA-4 therapy was permitted, and checkpoint inhibitors had been received by less than 45% of dose-escalation patients.

The trial excluded patients who had a history of autoimmune disease or who were on systemic immunosuppression. Peripheral blood for TCR sequencing was collected from all dose cohorts at baseline, on cycle 4 day 1, and on cycle 7 day 1. The samples were drawn from a first-in-human, open-label, multicenter phase I dose-escalation trial of ivuxolimab. The trial enrolled adults with locally advanced or metastatic head and neck squamous cell, hepatocellular, melanoma or renal cell carcinoma. CD4+ and CD8+ T cells were sorted separately from peripheral blood before TCR sequencing. To sequence the TCRbeta CDR3 region, genomic DNA was isolated from the sorted cells. The immunoSEQ Assay was used for sequencing of TCRbeta CDR3 regions. The source is immuneACCESS, and TCRdb retained only in-frame sequences with V and J called. Part of the clones is not carried over; for the studies checked, unresolved V genes explain less than half of this, and the remainder is unexplained. Here the sample has under 85,000 clones; around 80% occur a single time. In total, the top ten clones hold over 4% of the sample.

The study at large found these results: Low levels of normalized T-cell clonal expansion were also seen in some patients who did not respond. Which antigens the clonally expanded peripheral T cells were specific for was not determined. In partial responders in the 0.1-3.0 mg/kg groups, normalized peripheral clonal expansion was found to be among the lowest, especially among CD8+ T cells. On average, CD8+ T cells showed more expanded clones than CD4+ T cells after ivuxolimab. At doses from 0.1 to 3.0 mg/kg, clonal expansion was seen in both CD4+ and CD8+ blood T cells between baseline and week 6.

CDR1 and CDR2 (MNHEY, SMNVEV) derive from the germline V gene (reference sequence). Trimming removed 2 bases from V and 2 bases from J; the gene matches leave 13 bases unexplained. Including cysteine and phenylalanine, the CDR3 has 19 amino acids. This entry keeps only the CDR3 DNA: 57 bases, framed from base 1. The count of this clone is one. This receptor's antigen is unknown. The sample holds no much larger clone one base away, and base qualities are not on file. Recombination joined TRBV27 with TRBJ2-2; TRBD2 matches 8 bases in the middle. The input for sequencing was CD4+ or CD8+ T cells sorted from blood, taken in a trial of the OX40 agonist ivuxolimab. This sequence originates from an adult with an advanced solid tumor such as melanoma, head and neck, liver or kidney cancer. The CDR3 reads as follows: CASSLTYGGRILNTGELFF. The DNA sequence follows: TGTGCCAGCAGTTTAACTTACGGCGGGAGGATATTAAACACCGGGGAGCTGTTTTTT.